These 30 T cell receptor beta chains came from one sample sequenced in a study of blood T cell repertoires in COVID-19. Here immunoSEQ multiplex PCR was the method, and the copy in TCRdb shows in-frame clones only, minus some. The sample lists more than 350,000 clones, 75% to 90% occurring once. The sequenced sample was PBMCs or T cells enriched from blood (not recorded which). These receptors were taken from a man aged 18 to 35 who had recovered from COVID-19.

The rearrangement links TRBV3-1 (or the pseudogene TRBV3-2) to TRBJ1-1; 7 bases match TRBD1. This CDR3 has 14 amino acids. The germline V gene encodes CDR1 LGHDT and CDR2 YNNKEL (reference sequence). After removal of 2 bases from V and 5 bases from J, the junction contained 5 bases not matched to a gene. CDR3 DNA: TGTGCCAGCAGCCAAAGGGGGCGAGGAACTGAAGCTTTCTTT. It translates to CASSQRGRGTEAFF.

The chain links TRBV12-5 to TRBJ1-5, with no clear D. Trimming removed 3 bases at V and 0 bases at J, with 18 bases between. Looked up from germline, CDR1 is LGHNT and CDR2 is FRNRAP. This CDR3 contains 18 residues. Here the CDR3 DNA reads TGTGCTAGTGGTTTACGACGGCGGCTCATCCATAGCAATCAGCCCCAGCATTTT. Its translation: CASGLRRRLIHSNQPQHF. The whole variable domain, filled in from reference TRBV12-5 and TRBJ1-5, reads DARVTQTPRHKVTEMGQEVTMRCQPILGHNTVFWYRQTMMQGLELLAYFRNRAPLDDSGMPKDRFSAEMPDATLATLKIQPSEPRDSAVYFCASGLRRRLIHSNQPQHFGDGTRLSIL.

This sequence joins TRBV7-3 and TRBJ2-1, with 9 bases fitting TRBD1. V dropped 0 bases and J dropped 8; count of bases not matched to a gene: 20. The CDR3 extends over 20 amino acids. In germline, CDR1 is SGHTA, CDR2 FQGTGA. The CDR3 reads CASSLTGQGTLAAPGDEQFF. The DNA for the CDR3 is TGTGCCAGCAGCTTAACCGGACAGGGGACCTTGGCGGCTCCGGGGGATGAGCAGTTCTTC.

This CDR3 is CASSLAGFDEQYF. CDR3 in DNA: TGTGCCAGCAGCTTGGCGGGATTCGACGAGCAGTACTTC. J is TRBJ2-7 and V is TRBV7-2; tentatively, D is TRBD2 (6 bases). The ends were cut back, 3 bases at V and 5 bases at J, with 11 bases in the middle. The CDR3 contains 13 residues. CDR1 is SGHTA, CDR2 FQGNSA, per germline.

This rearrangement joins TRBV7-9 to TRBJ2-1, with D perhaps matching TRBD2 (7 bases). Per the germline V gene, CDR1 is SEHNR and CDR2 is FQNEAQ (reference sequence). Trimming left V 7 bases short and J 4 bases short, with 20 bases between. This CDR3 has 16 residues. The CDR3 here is CASTFLKGEGYNEQFF. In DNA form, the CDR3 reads TGTGCCAGCACCTTCCTTAAGGGGGAGGGGTACAATGAGCAGTTCTTC.

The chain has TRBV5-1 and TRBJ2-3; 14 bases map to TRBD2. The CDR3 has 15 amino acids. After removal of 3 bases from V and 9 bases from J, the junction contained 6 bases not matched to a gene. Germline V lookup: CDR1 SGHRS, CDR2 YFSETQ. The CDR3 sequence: CASSYRTSGRPTQYF. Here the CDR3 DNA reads TGCGCCAGCAGCTACAGGACTAGCGGGAGGCCAACGCAGTATTTT.

CDR3 in amino acids: CASSSKTSPYEQYF. The CDR3 DNA reads as TGTGCCAGCAGCTCAAAGACTTCCCCCTACGAGCAGTACTTC. The rearrangement uses TRBV5-5 and TRBJ2-7; D unclear. This CDR3 contains 14 residues. Trimming shortened V by 3 bases and J by 2 bases, and 12 bases separated the two germline ends. Germline lookup yields CDR1 SGHKS and CDR2 YYEKEE (reference sequence).

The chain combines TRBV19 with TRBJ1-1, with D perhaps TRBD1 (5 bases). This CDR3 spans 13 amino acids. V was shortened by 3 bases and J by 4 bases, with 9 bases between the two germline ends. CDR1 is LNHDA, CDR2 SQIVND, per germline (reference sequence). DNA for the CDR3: TGTGCCAGTAGTATGGGGGAGGTCACTGAAGCTTTCTTT. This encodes CASSMGEVTEAFF.

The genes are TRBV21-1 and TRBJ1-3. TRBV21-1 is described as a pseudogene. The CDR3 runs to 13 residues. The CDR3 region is CASSKVSGNTIYF. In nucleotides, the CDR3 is TGTGCCAGCAGCAAAGTTAGTGGAAACACCATATATTTT.

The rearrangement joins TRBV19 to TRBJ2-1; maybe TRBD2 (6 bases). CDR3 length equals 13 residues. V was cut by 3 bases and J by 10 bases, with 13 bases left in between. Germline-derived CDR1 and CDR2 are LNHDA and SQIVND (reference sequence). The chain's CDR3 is CASSIGRRGEQFF. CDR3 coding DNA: TGTGCCAGTAGTATTGGTCGGAGGGGCGAGCAGTTCTTC.

The CDR3 nucleotides read TGTGCCAGCAGCTTAGCTTCGGCCCCCGTATATAGCGGGGGCTCCTACAATGAGCAGTTCTTC. Translating it yields CASSLASAPVYSGGSYNEQFF. V and J are TRBV7-6 and TRBJ2-1; 9 bases align to TRBD2. The junction had 15 bases not matched to a gene; V was cut back by 0 bases and J by 0 bases. The CDR3 length is 21 residues. In germline, CDR1 is SGHVS, CDR2 FNYEAQ.

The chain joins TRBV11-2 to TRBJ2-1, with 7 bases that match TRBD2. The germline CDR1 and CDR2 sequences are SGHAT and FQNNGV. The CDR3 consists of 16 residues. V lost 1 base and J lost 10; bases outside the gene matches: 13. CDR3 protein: CASSLVPSRLAQEQFF. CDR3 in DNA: TGTGCCAGCAGCTTAGTTCCCTCTAGACTAGCACAGGAGCAGTTCTTC.

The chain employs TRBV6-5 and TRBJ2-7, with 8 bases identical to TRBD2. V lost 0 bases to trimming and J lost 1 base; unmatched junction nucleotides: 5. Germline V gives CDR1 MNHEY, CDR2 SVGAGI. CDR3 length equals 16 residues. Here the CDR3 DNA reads TGTGCCAGCAGTTACTCGGGACTAGTATCTTCCTACGAGCAGTACTTC. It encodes CASSYSGLVSSYEQYF.

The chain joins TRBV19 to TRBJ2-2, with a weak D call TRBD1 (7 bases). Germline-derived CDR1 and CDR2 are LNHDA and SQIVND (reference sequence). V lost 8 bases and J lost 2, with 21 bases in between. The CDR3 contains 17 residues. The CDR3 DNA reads TGTGCCAGTGGAAGACAGGGAGGTAGAGCAAACACCGGGGAGCTGTTTTTT. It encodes CASGRQGGRANTGELFF.

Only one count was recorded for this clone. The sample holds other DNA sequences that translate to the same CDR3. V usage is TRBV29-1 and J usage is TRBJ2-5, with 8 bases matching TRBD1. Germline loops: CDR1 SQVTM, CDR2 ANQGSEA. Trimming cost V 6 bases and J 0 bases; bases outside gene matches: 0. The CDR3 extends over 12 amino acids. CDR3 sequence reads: CSVGQDQETQYF. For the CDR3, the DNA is TGCAGCGTGGGACAGGACCAAGAGACCCAGTACTTC.

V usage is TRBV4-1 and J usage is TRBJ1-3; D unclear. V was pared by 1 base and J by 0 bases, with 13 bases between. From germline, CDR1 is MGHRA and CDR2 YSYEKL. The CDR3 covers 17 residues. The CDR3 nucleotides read TGCGCCAGCAGCCAAGTTTCTCAAGTAGACTCTGGAAACACCATATATTTT. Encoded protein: CASSQVSQVDSGNTIYF.

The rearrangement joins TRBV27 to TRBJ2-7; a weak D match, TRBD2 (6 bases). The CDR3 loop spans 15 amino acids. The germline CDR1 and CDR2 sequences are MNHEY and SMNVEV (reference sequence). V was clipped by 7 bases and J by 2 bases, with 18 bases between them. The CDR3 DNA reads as TGTGCCAGCACGCAAAGAAAAGGGACTGCCTACGAGCAGTACTTC. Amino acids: CASTQRKGTAYEQYF.

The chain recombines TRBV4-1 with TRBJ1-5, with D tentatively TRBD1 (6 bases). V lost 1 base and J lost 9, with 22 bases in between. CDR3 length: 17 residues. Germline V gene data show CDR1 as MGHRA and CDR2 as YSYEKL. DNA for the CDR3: TGCGCCAGCAGCCAAGTGCCGGCAGGGGCCCAGCTTTCGCCCCAGCATTTT. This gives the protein CASSQVPAGAQLSPQHF.

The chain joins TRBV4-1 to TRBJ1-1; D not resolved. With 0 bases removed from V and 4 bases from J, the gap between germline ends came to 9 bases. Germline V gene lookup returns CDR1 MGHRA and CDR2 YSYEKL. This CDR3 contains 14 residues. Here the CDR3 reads CASSQEAGSTEAFF. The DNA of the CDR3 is TGCGCCAGCAGCCAAGAGGCGGGAAGCACTGAAGCTTTCTTT.

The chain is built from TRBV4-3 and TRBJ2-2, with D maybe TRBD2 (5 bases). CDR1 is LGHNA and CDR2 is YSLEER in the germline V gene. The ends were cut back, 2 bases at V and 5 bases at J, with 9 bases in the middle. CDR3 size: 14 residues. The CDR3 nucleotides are TGCGCCAGCAGCCAACCGGACTTTACCGGGGAGCTGTTTTTT. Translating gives CASSQPDFTGELFF.

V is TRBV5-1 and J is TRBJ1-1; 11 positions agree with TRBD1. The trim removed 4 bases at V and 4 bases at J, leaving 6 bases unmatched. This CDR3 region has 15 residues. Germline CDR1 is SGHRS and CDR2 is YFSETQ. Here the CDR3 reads CASSPRTGGSTEAFF. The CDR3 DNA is TGCGCCAGCAGCCCCAGGACAGGGGGCTCCACTGAAGCTTTCTTT.

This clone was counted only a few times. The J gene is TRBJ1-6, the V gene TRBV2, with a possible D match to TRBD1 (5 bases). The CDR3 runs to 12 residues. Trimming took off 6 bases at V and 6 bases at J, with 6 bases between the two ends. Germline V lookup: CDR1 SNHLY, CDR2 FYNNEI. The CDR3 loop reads CASRGGNSPLHF. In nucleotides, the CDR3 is TGTGCCAGCAGGGGGGGTAATTCACCCCTCCACTTT.

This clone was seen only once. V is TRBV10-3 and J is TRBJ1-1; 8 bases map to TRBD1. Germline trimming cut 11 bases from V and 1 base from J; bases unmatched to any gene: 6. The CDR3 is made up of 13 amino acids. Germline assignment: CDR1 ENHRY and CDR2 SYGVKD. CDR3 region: CAPHDRGNTEAFF. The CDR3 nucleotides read TGTGCCCCACATGACAGGGGGAACACTGAAGCTTTCTTT.

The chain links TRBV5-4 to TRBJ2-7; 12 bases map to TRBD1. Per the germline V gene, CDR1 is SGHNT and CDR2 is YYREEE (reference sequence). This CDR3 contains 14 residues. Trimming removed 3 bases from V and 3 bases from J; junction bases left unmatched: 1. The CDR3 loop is CASSWDRGLYEQYF. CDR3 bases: TGTGCCAGCAGCTGGGACAGGGGGCTCTACGAGCAGTACTTC. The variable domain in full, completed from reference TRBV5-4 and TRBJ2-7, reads ETGVTQSPTHLIKTRGQQVTLRCSSQSGHNTVSWYQQALGQGPQFIFQYYREEENGRGNFPPRFSGLQFPNYSSELNVNALELDDSALYLCASSWDRGLYEQYFGPGTRLTVT.

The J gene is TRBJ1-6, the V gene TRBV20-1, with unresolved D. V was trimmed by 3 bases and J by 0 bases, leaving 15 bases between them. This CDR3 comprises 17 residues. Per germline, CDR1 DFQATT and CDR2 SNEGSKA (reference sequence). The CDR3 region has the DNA TGCAGTGCTAGTGGCTCTCGGGGAGGCTCCTATAATTCACCCCTCCACTTT. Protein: CSASGSRGGSYNSPLHF.

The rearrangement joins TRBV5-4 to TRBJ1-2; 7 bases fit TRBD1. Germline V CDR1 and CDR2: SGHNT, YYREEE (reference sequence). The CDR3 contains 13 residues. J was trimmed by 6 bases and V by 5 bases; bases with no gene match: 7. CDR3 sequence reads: CASRKGAPDGYTF. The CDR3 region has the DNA TGTGCCAGCAGGAAGGGGGCGCCGGATGGCTACACCTTC. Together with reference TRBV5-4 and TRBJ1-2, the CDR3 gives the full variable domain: ETGVTQSPTHLIKTRGQQVTLRCSSQSGHNTVSWYQQALGQGPQFIFQYYREEENGRGNFPPRFSGLQFPNYSSELNVNALELDDSALYLCASRKGAPDGYTFGSGTRLTVV.

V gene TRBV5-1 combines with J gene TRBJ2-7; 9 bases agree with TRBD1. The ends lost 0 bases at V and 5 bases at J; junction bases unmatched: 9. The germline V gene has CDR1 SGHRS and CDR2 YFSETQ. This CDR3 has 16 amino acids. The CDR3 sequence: CASSLGSRTGVNEQYF. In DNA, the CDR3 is TGCGCCAGCAGCTTGGGGTCCCGGACAGGGGTCAACGAGCAGTACTTC.

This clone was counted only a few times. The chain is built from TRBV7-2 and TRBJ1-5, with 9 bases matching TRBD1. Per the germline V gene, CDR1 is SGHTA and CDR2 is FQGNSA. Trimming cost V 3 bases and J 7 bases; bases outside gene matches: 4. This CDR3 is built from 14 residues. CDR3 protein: CASSFDRGVQPQHF. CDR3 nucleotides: TGTGCCAGCAGCTTCGACAGGGGGGTCCAGCCCCAGCATTTT.

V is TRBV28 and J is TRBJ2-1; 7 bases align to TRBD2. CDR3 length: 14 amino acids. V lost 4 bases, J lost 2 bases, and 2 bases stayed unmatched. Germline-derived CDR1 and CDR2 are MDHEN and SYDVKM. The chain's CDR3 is CASSSGGAYNEQFF. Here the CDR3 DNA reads TGTGCCAGCAGTTCGGGGGGAGCCTACAATGAGCAGTTCTTC.

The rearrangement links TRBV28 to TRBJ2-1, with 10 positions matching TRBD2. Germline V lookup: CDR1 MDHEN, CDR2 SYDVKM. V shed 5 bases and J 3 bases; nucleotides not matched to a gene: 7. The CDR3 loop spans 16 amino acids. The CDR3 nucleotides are TGTGCCAGCAGTCCCCTAGGGACTAGCGACTACAATGAGCAGTTCTTC. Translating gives CASSPLGTSDYNEQFF. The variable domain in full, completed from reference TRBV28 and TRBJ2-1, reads DVKVTQSSRYLVKRTGEKVFLECVQDMDHENMFWYRQDPGLGLRLIYFSYDVKMKEKGDIPEGYSVSREKKERFSLILESASTNQTSMYLCASSPLGTSDYNEQFFGPGTRLTVL.